This T cell receptor (beta chain) was recovered during a study of T cells after yellow fever vaccination. In its sample, this clonotype was seen a few times. What it recognizes is unknown. TCRdb processed the 5' RACE reads anew with MiXCR; each CDR3 protein has one entry. The profile shows about 580,000 distinct CDR3 sequences, approximately 16% of them singletons. Study-level results: FACS-sorted repertoires could contain abundant clonotypes contaminating from the bulk population. The CD4 compartment and the CD8 compartment contained a small share of clonotypes in common.

The specimen was PBMCs, collected around 5 days after the first yellow fever vaccination. The origin of this receptor is a man younger than 35 who received the YFV17D yellow fever vaccine.

CDR3 amino acids: CASSDQGGRTEAFF. Here the CDR3 DNA reads TGCGCCAGCAGCGACCAGGGCGGACGCACTGAAGCTTTCTTT. V and J are TRBV5-1 and TRBJ1-1; TRBD1 is a possible D gene (5 bases). This CDR3 contains 14 residues. Trimming took 4 bases from V and 4 from J, leaving 14 bases between them. CDR1 and CDR2 (germline): SGHRS, YFSETQ.